This is a list of T cell receptor beta chains from one sample in a study of T-cell reconstitution after alpha-beta-depleted transplantation in children. TCRdb re-called the PCR reads with MiXCR, one entry per CDR3 protein. The data contain approximately 500,000 distinct CDR3 sequences, 10% of them singletons. The sample in question was PBMCs, obtained before TCRalphabeta/CD19-depleted stem cell transplant. The receptors were gathered from a child aged 2 to 15 with inherited bone marrow failure, due to receive a stem cell transplant. Both conserved end residues are part of each CDR3. The order of the fields is clone size, D gene, J gene, V gene, CDR3 DNA, CDR3 protein. A D gene is named only where the DNA matches it firmly. The size of a clone is reported for some rows only, either as once, few or many, or as a class for expanded clones.

many,-,TRBJ2-7,TRBV20-1,TGCAGTGCTAGAGACCCACCAGCGGGCCACTTATACGAGCAGTACTTC,CSARDPPAGHLYEQYF
many,TRBD2,TRBJ2-5,TRBV4-3,TGCGCCAGCAGCCAAGATCGTGGCGGGAGGGCTCTTGAGACCCAGTACTTC,CASSQDRGGRALETQYF
many,-,TRBJ2-1,TRBV27,TGTGCCAGCATTATTTGCAGGAGCATACCGAGCAATGAGCAGTTCTTC,CASIICRSIPSNEQFF
-,TRBD2,TRBJ2-5,TRBV19,TGTGCCAGTAGATTTGGACTAGCGGCCGGGGAGACCCAGTACTTC,CASRFGLAAGETQYF
many,TRBD2,TRBJ2-2,TRBV29-1,TGCAGCGTCGCGCCGGCGGGAGGGGTCACCGGGGAGCTGTTTTTT,CSVAPAGGVTGELFF
few,-,TRBJ2-1,TRBV5-6,TGTGCCAGCAGAAATGGACATTCCTACAATGAGCAGTTCTTC,CASRNGHSYNEQFF
many,-,TRBJ1-1,TRBV4-3,TGCGCCAGCAGCCAGGGGGCGGACACTGAAGCTTTCTTT,CASSQGADTEAFF
many,-,TRBJ1-1,TRBV28,TGTGCCAGCAGTTTCCAGGGACGGAGGAACACTGAAGCTTTCTTT,CASSFQGRRNTEAFF
-,TRBD2,TRBJ2-3,TRBV7-2,TGTGCCAGCACCCGGTGGATAGCGGGAGGAGGAGATACGCAGTATTTT,CASTRWIAGGGDTQYF
many,TRBD1,TRBJ2-5,TRBV6-5,TGTGCCAGCAGTTCTTGGGACAGGGGAGGAGAGACCCAGTACTTC,CASSSWDRGGETQYF
many,-,TRBJ2-3,TRBV4-3,TGCGCCAGCAGCCAAGAGTCTAGCGCAGATACGCAGTATTTT,CASSQESSADTQYF
many,-,TRBJ2-5,TRBV10-3,TGTGCCATCAGTGAGTCGTATAGAGGCAGGGGAGAGACCCAGTACTTC,CAISESYRGRGETQYF
many,-,TRBJ1-2,TRBV28,TGTGCCAGCAGTTTAAGCAGTAACTATGGCTACACCTTC,CASSLSSNYGYTF
few,-,TRBJ2-1,TRBV20-1,TGCAGTGCTCCCGCCCAGCCTAGCCCCTGGTACAATGAGCAGTTCTTC,CSAPAQPSPWYNEQFF
few,TRBD2,TRBJ2-1,TRBV5-6,TGTGCCAGCAGCCCGCTGGGACTAGCGGGAGGAGACTACAATGAGCAGTTCTTC,CASSPLGLAGGDYNEQFF
many,TRBD2,TRBJ2-1,TRBV6-5,TGTGCCAGCAATTTAGCGGGAGCAAGCAATGAGCAGTTCTTC,CASNLAGASNEQFF
many,TRBD1,TRBJ2-3,TRBV28,TGTGCCAGCAGTCTACGGACGGTGGGACAGGGGGCAGATACGCAGTATTTT,CASSLRTVGQGADTQYF
many,-,TRBJ2-3,TRBV27,TGTGCCAGCACTCCAGACTACTATAGCACAGATACGCAGTATTTT,CASTPDYYSTDTQYF
once,TRBD2,TRBJ2-3,TRBV7-9,TGTGCCAGCAGCTTTAAGGGACTAGCGGGAGGTGATACGCAGTATTTT,CASSFKGLAGGDTQYF
few,-,TRBJ2-5,TRBV20-1,TGCAGTGCTAGGGTCAGACTGTACCAAGAGACCCAGTACTTC,CSARVRLYQETQYF
many,TRBD1,TRBJ2-1,TRBV7-2,TGTGCCAGCAGCTACCAGGGGGCTACTTTCAATGAGCAGTTCTTC,CASSYQGATFNEQFF
many,TRBD1,TRBJ1-1,TRBV4-3,TGCGCCAGCAGCCAAGTTCCCAGGGGGCCGGAAGGGAGAGACACTGAAGCTTTCTTT,CASSQVPRGPEGRDTEAFF
many,-,TRBJ2-1,TRBV29-1,TGCAGCGTTTCAGGGCACGGGAGCTCCTACAATGAGCAGTTCTTC,CSVSGHGSSYNEQFF
-,TRBD2,TRBJ2-1,TRBV14,TGTGCCAGCAGCCCTCGGACTAGCGGGAGGTACTACTACAATGAGCAGTTCTTC,CASSPRTSGRYYYNEQFF
-,-,TRBJ2-5,TRBV29-1,TGCAGCGTTGAGGGTAACGGCGAGACCCAGTACTTC,CSVEGNGETQYF
few,TRBD2,TRBJ2-5,TRBV30,TGTGCCTGGGCAAAGGGGTCCGGGGGGAAAGAGACCCAGTACTTC,CAWAKGSGGKETQYF
few,-,TRBJ1-6,TRBV5-1,TGCGCCAGCAGCTTGGGCGCGGGAATGACCCTCCACTTT,CASSLGAGMTLHF
many,-,TRBJ1-5,TRBV28,TGTGCCAGCAGTTTGGGAAGCGGAATATCCCATCAGCCCCAGCATTTT,CASSLGSGISHQPQHF
few,TRBD1,TRBJ2-7,TRBV27,TGTGCCAGCAGGAGGATGGGACAGGCCTACGAGCAGTACTTC,CASRRMGQAYEQYF